Listed below are T cell receptor beta chains from one sample, sequenced in a study of T cell responses to AZD1222 COVID-19 vaccine. Generated by immunoSEQ multiplex PCR, the TCRdb table keeps only in-frame clones and is missing some. This sample has approximately 89,000 clones, with roughly nine tenths found just once. Sample: peripheral blood, taken on day 0 of AZD1222 vaccination. Receptors originate from an adult in good health. Both conserved end residues are part of each CDR3. The D gene is left open where the match is weak. The size entry is marked missing in some rows and otherwise reads once, few, many or a size class.

length	J	D	size	V	DNA	CDR3
12	TRBJ2-3	-	-	TRBV6-5	TGTGCCAGCAGTCCACATGGAGATACGCAGTATTTT	CASSPHGDTQYF
13	TRBJ2-5	-	-	TRBV5-1	TGCGCCAGCAGCTTAGGGGTCCAAGAGACCCAGTACTTC	CASSLGVQETQYF
15	TRBJ1-5	-	-	TRBV27	TGTGCCAGCAGTCCCGGGACTGCCTACAATCAGCCCCAGCATTTT	CASSPGTAYNQPQHF
13	TRBJ1-5	-	-	TRBV4-1	TGCGCCAGCAGCCAAGAGGACAGTCAGCCCCAGCATTTT	CASSQEDSQPQHF
16	TRBJ2-3	TRBD2	once	TRBV30	TGTGCCTGGAGTGTCGGGACTAGCGGACAAACAGATACGCAGTATTTT	CAWSVGTSGQTDTQYF
17	TRBJ1-5	-	once	TRBV4-1	TGCGCCAGCAGCCAAGTCGAGTGGGCCTCGGGGGGTAAGCCCCAGCATTTT	CASSQVEWASGGKPQHF
17	TRBJ2-1	TRBD1	-	TRBV15	TGTGCCACCAGCGGTGACGACAGGGCGAGCTCCTACAATGAGCAGTTCTTC	CATSGDDRASSYNEQFF
15	TRBJ1-2	-	-	TRBV28	TGTGCCAGCAGTTTACCCCCAGGGTTAGGCTATGGCTACACCTTC	CASSLPPGLGYGYTF
13	TRBJ2-7	-	-	TRBV6-6	TGTGCCAGCAGTTACTTAGGAGCCTACGAGCAGTACTTC	CASSYLGAYEQYF
14	TRBJ2-3	-	-	TRBV7-2	TGTGCCAGCAGCACAGGGTTGAGCACAGATACGCAGTATTTT	CASSTGLSTDTQYF
17	TRBJ1-2	TRBD1	-	TRBV5-1	TGCGCCAGCAGCTTGGATGGGACAGGGGCTACGGGCTATGGCTACACCTTC	CASSLDGTGATGYGYTF
14	TRBJ1-3	-	once	TRBV3-1/TRBV3-2	TGTGCCAGCAGCCGGGGGGCATTTGGAAACACCATATATTTT	CASSRGAFGNTIYF
14	TRBJ1-4	-	-	TRBV24-1	TGTGCCACCAGTGCTGCAGGGCGAGATGAAAAACTGTTTTTT	CATSAAGRDEKLFF
13	TRBJ2-5	TRBD2	-	TRBV30	TGTGCCTGGAGTTCTAGCGGCCAGGAGACCCAGTACTTC	CAWSSSGQETQYF
12	TRBJ1-1	-	-	TRBV12-3/TRBV12-4	TGTGCCAGCAGTGCCTTCCCCTCCCCCGCTTTCTTT	CASSAFPSPAFF
14	TRBJ2-5	TRBD1	-	TRBV28	TGTGCCAGCAGCCTTTCCAGGGGGCAAGAGACCCAGTACTTC	CASSLSRGQETQYF
14	TRBJ2-6	-	-	TRBV7-2	TGTGCCAGCAGCTTGAGGGATGGGGCCAACGTCCTGACTTTC	CASSLRDGANVLTF
16	TRBJ2-3	TRBD2	-	TRBV9	TGTGCCAGCAGCGTCTCGGCGGGAGCTATTTCAGATACGCAGTATTTT	CASSVSAGAISDTQYF
15	TRBJ1-5	-	-	TRBV18	TGTGCCAGCTCACCACCGGGGACTAGCAATCAGCCCCAGCATTTT	CASSPPGTSNQPQHF
16	TRBJ2-3	-	-	TRBV19	TGTGCCAGTAGTAGTCCGGGCCTTCCCGGCCCAGATACGCAGTATTTT	CASSSPGLPGPDTQYF
15	TRBJ1-4	-	-	TRBV9	TGTGCCAGCGCTAGAAATGGGGTTGCTAATGAAAAACTGTTTTTT	CASARNGVANEKLFF
15	TRBJ2-7	TRBD1	-	TRBV2	TGTGCCAGCAGTACGCCGGGACAGGGGGGCTACGAGCAGTACTTC	CASSTPGQGGYEQYF
16	TRBJ1-5	-	-	TRBV6-5	TGTGCCAGCAGTTCTATAAGGGGAGTTAGCAATCAGCCCCAGCATTTT	CASSSIRGVSNQPQHF
15	TRBJ1-1	-	-	TRBV5-6	TGTGCCAGCAGCTTGGGTCAGCGCCTGAACACTGAAGCTTTCTTT	CASSLGQRLNTEAFF
17	TRBJ1-1	TRBD1	-	TRBV28	TGTGCCAGCAATACTATCCGGGACAGCCTACTAAGGGCTGAAGCTTTCTTT	CASNTIRDSLLRAEAFF
11	TRBJ2-7	-	-	TRBV28	TGTGCCAGCAGTTTAAAGAACGAGCAGTACTTC	CASSLKNEQYF
16	TRBJ1-5	-	-	TRBV28	TGTGCCAGCAGTTTATTTTACGCAGTCAGCAATCAGCCCCAGCATTTT	CASSLFYAVSNQPQHF
15	TRBJ2-7	-	-	TRBV18	TGTGCCAGCTCTGCAGGGGACGGGATACCTTACGAGCAGTACTTC	CASSAGDGIPYEQYF
14	TRBJ2-7	TRBD2	once	TRBV10-3	TGTGCCATCACTGAAGCGGGACCCTTCGGGGAGCAGTACTTC	CAITEAGPFGEQYF
14	TRBJ1-5	-	-	TRBV7-9	TGTGCCAGCAGCCTGGAGGGGGGCAATCAGCCCCAGCATTTT	CASSLEGGNQPQHF
11	TRBJ2-7	-	-	TRBV5-6	TGTGCCAGCAGCTTGGCCTTCGAGCAGTACTTC	CASSLAFEQYF
15	TRBJ2-3	TRBD2	-	TRBV2	TGTGCCAGCAAAGACTTTGGGGCGGGCGGGGGTACGCAGTATTTT	CASKDFGAGGGTQYF
14	TRBJ2-3	-	-	TRBV18	TGTGCCAGCTCACCATTTCCCGCCACAGATACGCAGTATTTT	CASSPFPATDTQYF
15	TRBJ1-5	-	-	TRBV6-5	TGTGCCAGCAGCACCCCGGGACGACTAAATCAGCCCCAGCATTTT	CASSTPGRLNQPQHF
14	TRBJ2-5	-	once	TRBV28	TGTGCCAGCAGTCCCAGGGGGGTGGAGGAGACCCAGTACTTC	CASSPRGVEETQYF